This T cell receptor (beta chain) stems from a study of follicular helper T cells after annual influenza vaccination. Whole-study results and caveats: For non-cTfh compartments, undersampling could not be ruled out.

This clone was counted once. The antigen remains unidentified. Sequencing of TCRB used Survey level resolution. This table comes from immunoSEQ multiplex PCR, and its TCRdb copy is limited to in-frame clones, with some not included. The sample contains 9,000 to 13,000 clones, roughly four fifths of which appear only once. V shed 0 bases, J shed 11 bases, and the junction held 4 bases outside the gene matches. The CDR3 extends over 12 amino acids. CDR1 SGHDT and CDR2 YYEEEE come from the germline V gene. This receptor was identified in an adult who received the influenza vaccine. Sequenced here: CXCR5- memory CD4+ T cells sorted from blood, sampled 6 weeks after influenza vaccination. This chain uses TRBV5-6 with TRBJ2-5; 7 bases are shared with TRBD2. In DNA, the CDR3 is TGTGCCAGCAGCTTGGCCGGGAGGCTTCAGTACTTC. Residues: CASSLAGRLQYF.